These 6 T cell receptor beta chains were all obtained from the same sample, sequenced in a study of T cells in Graves' hyperthyroidism and ophthalmopathy. Amplified TCR beta CDR3 regions derived from RNA transcripts. HTBI primers drove first-round RT-PCR of the TCR CDR3. MiXCR, applied by TCRdb to the multiplex PCR reads, yields one record per CDR3 protein. The sample shows hundreds of thousands of distinct CDR3 sequences, 14% of them seen only once. Sequenced input: blood. Receptors originate from a woman aged 25-40 years with Graves' hyperthyroidism.

This clonotype was observed many times. This chain joins TRBV6-5 and TRBJ1-4; no firm D call. CDR1 is MNHEY and CDR2 is SVGAGI in the germline V gene. This CDR3 region has 16 residues. V dropped 0 bases and J dropped 1 base, with 9 bases sitting between them. CDR3 region: CASSYSRRGTNEKLFF. The CDR3 nucleotides are TGTGCCAGCAGTTACTCAAGACGGGGAACTAATGAAAAACTGTTTTTT.

Many counts were recorded for this clonotype. J is TRBJ2-3 and V is TRBV12-3 or TRBV12-4, with D possibly TRBD2 on 5 matching bases. V lost 5 bases and J 1 base, leaving 13 bases between the germline ends. The CDR3 has 15 residues. CDR3 amino acids: CASSLAHGGTDTQYF. CDR3 DNA: TGTGCCAGCAGTCTCGCCCACGGGGGCACAGATACGCAGTATTTT.

This clonotype was observed many times. This chain connects TRBV7-8 to TRBJ1-4, with 11 bases lining up with TRBD1. The J segment lost 8 bases and the V segment lost 2 bases, leaving 10 bases of the junction unmatched. CDR3 size: 17 residues. Germline CDR1 reads SGHVS; CDR2 reads FQNEAQ. CDR3 nucleotide sequence: TGTGCCAGCAGCTTAACTCCAGGGACAGGGGGTAGGGAAAAACTGTTTTTT. This codes for CASSLTPGTGGREKLFF.

This clonotype was counted once. This may be a read error: a much more frequent sequence differs by one nucleotide. The rearrangement uses TRBV20-1 and TRBJ1-2; D possibly corresponds to TRBD1 (6 bases). The CDR3 is 16 residues long. V lost 3 bases and J lost 7, with 24 bases in between. Per germline, CDR1 DFQATT and CDR2 SNEGSKA (reference sequence). CDR3 sequence (DNA): TGCAGTGCTAGCGAATTCCGGGCAGGGGCCCGCTTTGGCTACACCTTC. Encoded protein: CSASEFRAGARFGYTF.

This clonotype was observed many times. CDR3 nucleotides: TGTGCCAGCAGTGTTACAAACTCCTACAATGAGCAGTTCTTC. This codes for CASSVTNSYNEQFF. The chain recombines TRBV6-1 with TRBJ2-1; no reliable D call. With 4 bases removed from V and 0 bases from J, the gap between germline ends came to 7 bases. Germline CDR1 and CDR2: MNHNS and SASEGT. This CDR3 region has 14 residues.

There are many counts of this clonotype. This chain uses TRBV7-2 with TRBJ2-7, with TRBD1 matching over 7 bases. The CDR3 spans 15 residues. The germline V gene encodes CDR1 SGHTA and CDR2 FQGNSA. J gave up 0 bases and V 4 bases, and 6 bases lay outside the gene matches. CDR3 bases: TGTGCCAGCAGCTATAAGGGGGCGCGCTCCTACGAGCAGTACTTC. It codes for CASSYKGARSYEQYF.